These 21 T cell receptor beta chains share one sample of origin, sequenced in a study of CD8 T cells in Susac syndrome. The RNA, roughly 0.45 to 1 ug, was put through reverse transcription using random hexamers. TCRdb ran MiXCR on the immunoSEQ multiplex PCR reads and lists one entry per CDR3 protein. The sample contains some 99,000 distinct CDR3 sequences, around 94% of which appear only once. Sequencing was done on a sample of CD4+ T cells from PBMCs. The receptors stem from a human donor with Susac syndrome.

In its sample, this clonotype was seen once. This sequence joins TRBV20-1 and TRBJ2-2; D gene uncertain. Germline loops: CDR1 DFQATT, CDR2 SNEGSKA (reference sequence). The CDR3 spans 12 residues. Trimming took off 4 bases at V and 6 bases at J, with 9 bases between the two ends. CDR3 loop: CSAMATAGELFF. The CDR3, as DNA: TGCAGTGCTATGGCCACAGCCGGGGAGCTGTTTTTT.

The chain recombines TRBV2 with TRBJ1-2; D is perhaps TRBD1 (5 bases). Looked up from germline, CDR1 is SNHLY and CDR2 is FYNNEI. V lost 7 bases to trimming and J lost 8 bases, with 14 bases between them. This CDR3 has 12 amino acids. CDR3 coding DNA: TGTGCCAGCACCCAAGGAGGGGAGGGCTACACCTTC. It yields the protein CASTQGGEGYTF.

This clonotype was seen a single time. This rearrangement joins TRBV30 to TRBJ1-5; 8 bases agree with TRBD1. Germline trimming cut 1 base from V and 6 bases from J; bases unmatched to any gene: 11. The CDR3 runs to 16 residues. CDR1 is GTSNPN, CDR2 SVGIG, per germline (reference sequence). CDR3 protein: CAWSGSPTGVGQPQHF. DNA of the CDR3: TGTGCCTGGAGTGGATCCCCGACAGGGGTAGGTCAGCCCCAGCATTTT.

V usage is TRBV12-3 or TRBV12-4 and J usage is TRBJ2-5, with a weak D call TRBD1 (6 bases). CDR3 size: 13 residues. Trimming took off 1 base at V and 5 bases at J, with 8 bases between the two ends. The CDR3 nucleotides read TGTGCCAGCAGTTTAGTCCAGGGGGAGACCCAGTACTTC. It encodes CASSLVQGETQYF.

The V gene is TRBV3-1, the J gene TRBJ1-2, with 8 bases that match TRBD1. CDR1 is LGHDT and CDR2 is YNNKEL in the germline V gene (reference sequence). V was clipped by 4 bases and J by 7 bases; unmatched bases: 8. The CDR3 has 14 amino acids. In DNA, the CDR3 is TGTGCCAGCAGCCCAGACAGGGGCAAGAGTGGCTACACCTTC. Translated, it gives CASSPDRGKSGYTF.

The rearrangement joins TRBV7-7 to TRBJ2-3; no reliable D call. The V gene lost 5 bases and the J gene lost 4 bases, with 10 bases spanning the gap. From germline, CDR1 is SSHAT and CDR2 FNYEAQ (reference sequence). This CDR3 has 13 residues. The CDR3 DNA reads as TGTGCCAGCAGCCCTGACTGGGCAGATACGCAGTATTTT. This codes for CASSPDWADTQYF. The variable domain in full, with the rest retrieved from reference TRBV7-7 and TRBJ2-3, is GAGVSQSPRYKVTKRGQDVTLRCDPISSHATLYWYQQALGQGPEFLTYFNYEAQPDKSGLPSDRFSAERPEGSISTLTIQRTEQRDSAMYRCASSPDWADTQYFGPGTRLTVL.

The chain recombines TRBV11-2 with TRBJ2-4; a weak D match, TRBD1 (6 bases). CDR3 length equals 18 residues. Germline V gene lookup returns CDR1 SGHAT and CDR2 FQNNGV. Trimming pared 5 bases from V and 0 bases from J, leaving 20 bases between. Written as DNA, the CDR3 is TGTGCCAGCAGCGCACTTCGGACAGCCCAGCTAGCCAAAAACATTCAGTACTTC. As protein: CASSALRTAQLAKNIQYF. Full variable domain (rest looked up from reference TRBV11-2 and TRBJ2-4): EAGVAQSPRYKIIEKRQSVAFWCNPISGHATLYWYQQILGQGPKLLIQFQNNGVVDDSQLPKDRFSAERLKGVDSTLKIQPAKLEDSAVYLCASSALRTAQLAKNIQYFGAGTRLSVL.

The genes are TRBV12-3 or TRBV12-4 and TRBJ2-7, with D tentatively TRBD1 (6 bases). The CDR3 is 16 amino acids. V gave up 6 bases and J gave up 3 bases, with 21 bases separating them. As DNA, the CDR3 is TGTGCCAGCAGCCCCATGAGGGGGACGAAGGTCTACGAGCAGTACTTC. This sequence encodes CASSPMRGTKVYEQYF.

V and J are TRBV12-3 or TRBV12-4 and TRBJ2-3; D may be TRBD1 (6 bases). V dropped 1 base and J dropped 3 bases, with 8 bases sitting between them. The CDR3 extends over 14 amino acids. In DNA, the CDR3 is TGTGCCAGCAGTTTAGACAGGGCGACAGATACGCAGTATTTT. Its protein product is CASSLDRATDTQYF.

This rearrangement joins TRBV5-1 to TRBJ1-5; 7 positions agree with TRBD1. The CDR3 loop spans 18 amino acids. Per the germline V gene, CDR1 is SGHRS and CDR2 is YFSETQ. With 1 base clipped from V and 0 bases from J, the junction kept 10 bases outside the gene matches. The CDR3 reads CASSLRPGTEFSNQPQHF. Here the CDR3 DNA reads TGCGCCAGCAGCTTGAGGCCCGGGACAGAATTTAGCAATCAGCCCCAGCATTTT.

CDR3 amino acids: CASSARDAREQFF. The DNA for the CDR3 is TGTGCCAGCAGCGCCCGGGACGCACGGGAGCAGTTCTTC. This chain uses TRBV7-2 with TRBJ2-1; D tentatively fits TRBD1 or TRBD2 (5 bases each). CDR3 length: 13 residues. The V gene's germline CDR1 is SGHTA and CDR2 FQGNSA. Trimming stripped 5 bases from V and 10 bases from J, with 15 bases between. The whole variable domain, filled in from reference TRBV7-2 and TRBJ2-1, reads GAGVSQSPSNKVTEKGKDVELRCDPISGHTALYWYRQSLGQGLEFLIYFQGNSAPDKSGLPSDRFSAERTGGSVSTLTIQRTQQEDSAVYLCASSARDAREQFFGPGTRLTVL.

The chain uses TRBV7-6 and TRBJ1-2; D is uncertain. This CDR3 region has 14 residues. The ends were cut back, 6 bases at V and 5 bases at J, with 16 bases in the middle. Germline V gene lookup returns CDR1 SGHVS and CDR2 FNYEAQ. The CDR3 bases are TGTGCCAGCAGTCCGCAAGCTATAGAGTATGGCTACACCTTC. It encodes CASSPQAIEYGYTF.

The chain uses TRBV2 and TRBJ2-3; 9 bases map to TRBD2. The length of the CDR3 is 15 residues. The germline V gene has CDR1 SNHLY and CDR2 FYNNEI. The V and J ends lost 3 bases and 1 base, in that order; junction bases with no gene match: 2. The CDR3 reads CASSDRLAGTDTQYF. The CDR3 nucleotides read TGTGCCAGCAGTGACCGACTAGCGGGCACAGATACGCAGTATTTT.

The chain recombines TRBV24-1 with TRBJ2-5; D may correspond to TRBD1 or TRBD2 (6 bases each). The CDR3 contains 12 residues. The germline V and J ends were trimmed by 0 bases and 9 bases, with 7 bases remaining between them. Germline V gene lookup returns CDR1 KGHDR and CDR2 SFDVKD. CDR3 in DNA: TGTGCCACCAGTGATTTGAGGGGGGCCCAGTACTTC. This codes for CATSDLRGAQYF.

The rearrangement uses TRBV30 and TRBJ1-5; 7 bases align to TRBD1. Trimming took 2 bases from V and 0 from J; bases not matched to a gene: 10. CDR3 length: 17 residues. Germline V CDR1 and CDR2: GTSNPN, SVGIG (reference sequence). The CDR3 spells CAWSLGRGAPSNQPQHF. Here the CDR3 DNA reads TGTGCCTGGAGTTTGGGCAGGGGGGCGCCTAGCAATCAGCCCCAGCATTTT.

The chain links TRBV4-1 to TRBJ2-4, with 7 bases matching TRBD1. V lost 0 bases and J lost 0; bases outside the gene matches: 5. The CDR3 sequence is 17 residues long. Germline V gene sequence: CDR1 MGHRA, CDR2 YSYEKL. CDR3: CASSQDWDSLAKNIQYF. As DNA, the CDR3 is TGCGCCAGCAGCCAAGATTGGGACAGCCTAGCCAAAAACATTCAGTACTTC.

The gene calls are TRBV15 and TRBJ1-1, with D uncertain. CDR1 is LNHNV and CDR2 is YYDKDF in the germline V gene (reference sequence). V gave up 1 base and J gave up 4 bases, with 13 bases separating them. The CDR3 has 15 amino acids. The CDR3 nucleotides read TGTGCCACCAGCAGAGGCTCCGGAGAGGGCACTGAAGCTTTCTTT. Translation gives CATSRGSGEGTEAFF.

V and J are TRBV6-5 and TRBJ2-7, with 8 bases identical to TRBD2. V lost 0 bases to trimming and J lost 3 bases; unmatched junction nucleotides: 1. Germline CDR1 and CDR2: MNHEY and SVGAGI. CDR3 length: 14 residues. The CDR3 spells CASSYSREGYEQYF. DNA for the CDR3: TGTGCCAGCAGTTACTCCCGGGAGGGCTACGAGCAGTACTTC.

CDR3 region: CAWDQGSNQPQHF. In DNA form, the CDR3 reads TGTGCCTGGGATCAGGGAAGCAATCAGCCCCAGCATTTT. The chain joins TRBV30 to TRBJ1-5, with TRBD1 as a possible D gene (5 bases). Germline V CDR1 and CDR2: GTSNPN, SVGIG (reference sequence). This CDR3 has 13 amino acids. The V and J ends lost 5 bases and 1 base respectively, with 9 bases between them. The full variable domain, completed using reference TRBV30 and TRBJ1-5, is SQTIHQWPATLVQPVGSPLSLECTVEGTSNPNLYWYRQAAGRGLQLLFYSVGIGQISSEVPQNLSASRPQDRQFILSSKKLLLSDSGFYLCAWDQGSNQPQHFGDGTRLSIL.

This chain joins TRBV5-1 and TRBJ1-2; possible D gene TRBD1, 5 bases. The CDR3 has 13 amino acids. Germline-derived CDR1 and CDR2 are SGHRS and YFSETQ. V dropped 2 bases and J dropped 8 bases, with 13 bases sitting between them. The CDR3, as DNA: TGCGCCAGCAGCTTATTGGGGGAAGGCGGCTACACCTTC. This sequence encodes CASSLLGEGGYTF. Full variable domain (remainder filled in from reference TRBV5-1 and TRBJ1-2): KAGVTQTPRYLIKTRGQQVTLSCSPISGHRSVSWYQQTPGQGLQFLFEYFSETQRNKGNFPGRFSGRQFSNSRSEMNVSTLELGDSALYLCASSLLGEGGYTFGSGTRLTVV.

This chain links TRBV29-1 with TRBJ1-4; 8 positions agree with TRBD1. The CDR3 extends over 13 amino acids. Per germline, CDR1 SQVTM and CDR2 ANQGSEA. The V segment lost 7 bases and the J segment 3 bases; nucleotides outside the gene matches: 4. The CDR3 is CSAADRANEKLFF. The CDR3 bases are TGCAGCGCCGCGGACAGGGCTAATGAAAAACTGTTTTTT.